Shown below are 15 T cell receptor beta chains from a single sample sequenced in a study of shared clonotypes between healthy human individuals. TCRdb keeps only in-frame clones here, not all; method: immunoSEQ multiplex PCR. The sample lists 2 million to 3 million clones, approximately 93% occurring once. Sample: naive CD4+ T cells from PBMCs. Stated subset: CD45RA+ positively selected. Every receptor here comes from a man between 18 and 35 years old in good health. Some clones in this sample may be carry-over from other donors' samples.

The J gene is TRBJ2-5, the V gene TRBV6-5; D is uncertain. CDR3 size: 12 residues. Germline CDR1 reads MNHEY; CDR2 reads SVGAGI. V lost 6 bases and J lost 4, with 9 bases in between. The CDR3 protein is CASSQVGETQYF. DNA for the CDR3: TGTGCCAGCAGCCAAGTCGGAGAGACCCAGTACTTC.

V usage is TRBV5-1 and J usage is TRBJ2-2; D gene ambiguous. CDR1 is SGHRS, CDR2 YFSETQ, per germline. There are 15 residues in the CDR3. Trimming removed 0 bases at V and 1 base at J, with 7 bases between. The CDR3 protein is CASSLEELNTGELFF. The CDR3 DNA reads as TGCGCCAGCAGCTTGGAAGAATTGAACACCGGGGAGCTGTTTTTT.

V is TRBV9 and J is TRBJ1-3; D not certain. Per germline, CDR1 SGDLS and CDR2 YYNGEE. This CDR3 has 14 amino acids. Trimming left V 0 bases short and J 4 bases short, with 8 bases between. CDR3 loop: CASSVESRGNTIYF. Written as DNA, the CDR3 is TGTGCCAGCAGCGTAGAGTCAAGGGGAAACACCATATATTTT.

This clone appeared a few times. The same CDR3 is also encoded by other DNA sequences in this sample. The rearrangement uses TRBV7-9 and TRBJ2-3; D gene ambiguous. The CDR3 is 11 amino acids. Germline V gene sequence: CDR1 SEHNR, CDR2 FQNEAQ (reference sequence). V was pared by 5 bases and J by 2 bases, with 2 bases between. CDR3 coding DNA: TGTGCCAGCAGCCTCACAGATACGCAGTATTTT. Amino acid sequence: CASSLTDTQYF.

The V and J genes are TRBV5-4 and TRBJ2-7; D may be TRBD2 (5 bases). V lost 2 bases and J 2 bases, leaving 8 bases between the germline ends. From germline, CDR1 is SGHNT and CDR2 YYREEE (reference sequence). The CDR3 is made up of 13 amino acids. The CDR3 nucleotides read TGTGCCAGCAGCTTAGACGGGACCTACGAGCAGTACTTC. It encodes CASSLDGTYEQYF.

The V gene is TRBV2, the J gene TRBJ1-5, with D maybe TRBD1 (6 bases). The CDR3 sequence is 16 residues long. Trimming removed 1 base at V and 3 bases at J, with 13 bases between. Germline-derived CDR1 and CDR2 are SNHLY and FYNNEI. The CDR3 here is CASSEEGRGYNQPQHF. The DNA of the CDR3 is TGTGCCAGCAGTGAAGAAGGTAGGGGGTACAATCAGCCCCAGCATTTT. Filled out from reference TRBV2 and TRBJ1-5, the complete variable domain reads EPEVTQTPSHQVTQMGQEVILRCVPISNHLYFYWYRQILGQKVEFLVSFYNNEISEKSEIFDDQFSVERPDGSNFTLKIRSTKLEDSAMYFCASSEEGRGYNQPQHFGDGTRLSIL.

The chain recombines TRBV7-9 with TRBJ2-3; D is undetermined. CDR3 size: 10 residues. CDR1 and CDR2 (germline): SEHNR, FQNEAQ (reference sequence). Deletions cut 8 bases from V and 7 bases from J, with 7 bases between. The CDR3 protein is CASPTYTQYF. The DNA for the CDR3 is TGTGCCAGCCCCACTTATACGCAGTATTTT.

The V call is TRBV27, the J call TRBJ2-4; TRBD2 might be the D (7 bases). This CDR3 spans 15 amino acids. Between the trimmed V and J ends, which lost 7 bases and 4 bases, there was a span of 17 bases. Germline lookup yields CDR1 MNHEY and CDR2 SMNVEV (reference sequence). The CDR3, as DNA: TGTGCCAGCATGTGGGGGGGCCTGGTTAAAAACATTCAGTACTTC. Amino acid sequence: CASMWGGLVKNIQYF.

This clone is a singleton in its sample. The chain has TRBV27 and TRBJ2-1; D may correspond to TRBD1 or TRBD2 (5 bases each). V was trimmed by 2 bases and J by 8 bases, leaving 13 bases between them. The CDR3 runs to 14 residues. Per the germline V gene, CDR1 is MNHEY and CDR2 is SMNVEV (reference sequence). The CDR3 nucleotides are TGTGCCAGCAGTTTAAGGGACGGGGCTTATGAGCAGTTCTTC. Its translation: CASSLRDGAYEQFF.

The rearrangement uses TRBV19 and TRBJ2-5; D not resolved. The CDR3 has 13 amino acids. Germline V CDR1 and CDR2: LNHDA, SQIVND (reference sequence). V shed 4 bases and J shed 5 bases, with 11 bases lying between them. DNA of the CDR3: TGTGCCAGTAGTACCACACCTGATGAGACCCAGTACTTC. This codes for CASSTTPDETQYF. Full variable domain (outside the CDR3, taken from reference TRBV19 and TRBJ2-5): DGGITQSPKYLFRKEGQNVTLSCEQNLNHDAMYWYRQDPGQGLRLIYYSQIVNDFQKGDIAEGYSVSREKKESFPLTVTSAQKNPTAFYLCASSTTPDETQYFGPGTRLLVL.

The CDR3 is CASSSPRLAGPLSSYNEQFF. In DNA, the CDR3 is TGTGCCAGCAGTTCCCCGAGGCTAGCGGGGCCTTTGAGCTCCTACAATGAGCAGTTCTTC. The rearrangement links TRBV28 to TRBJ2-1; 9 nucleotides align to TRBD2. The V gene's germline CDR1 is MDHEN and CDR2 SYDVKM. The CDR3 length is 20 residues. V gave up 4 bases and J gave up 0 bases; unmatched junction bases: 16.

The chain carries TRBV27 and TRBJ2-7; 11 bases are a match to TRBD2. The trim removed 7 bases at V and 12 bases at J, leaving 11 bases unmatched. Per germline, CDR1 MNHEY and CDR2 SMNVEV (reference sequence). CDR3 length: 13 residues. In nucleotides, the CDR3 is TGTGCCAGCACTCCGGGACTAGCGGCTTGGCCGTACTTC. The encoded protein is CASTPGLAAWPYF.

V gene TRBV13 combines with J gene TRBJ2-7; tentative D call: TRBD2 (6 bases). The CDR3 runs to 15 residues. Trimming stripped 6 bases from V and 2 bases from J, with 17 bases between. Germline loops: CDR1 PRHDT, CDR2 FYEKMQ (reference sequence). The chain's CDR3 is CASRKLAGGAYEQYF. CDR3 in DNA: TGTGCCAGCAGAAAATTAGCCGGAGGGGCCTACGAGCAGTACTTC.

The table lists this clone with a count of one. This specimen includes other DNA sequences encoding the same CDR3. The V gene is TRBV9, the J gene TRBJ2-2; weak D call: TRBD2 (5 bases). The CDR3 has 16 amino acids. In germline, CDR1 is SGDLS, CDR2 YYNGEE. Trimming took 4 bases from V and 1 from J, leaving 14 bases between them. CDR3 region: CASSPRTSGNTGELFF. CDR3 nucleotides: TGTGCCAGCAGCCCCCGGACCAGCGGGAACACCGGGGAGCTGTTTTTT.

This chain links TRBV18 with TRBJ2-3, with D uncertain. Trimming removed 8 bases at V and 0 bases at J, with 6 bases between. Germline V gives CDR1 KGHSH, CDR2 LQKENI. The CDR3 length is 12 residues. The CDR3 DNA is TGTGCCAGCCAGCCCAGCACAGATACGCAGTATTTT. Residues: CASQPSTDTQYF.